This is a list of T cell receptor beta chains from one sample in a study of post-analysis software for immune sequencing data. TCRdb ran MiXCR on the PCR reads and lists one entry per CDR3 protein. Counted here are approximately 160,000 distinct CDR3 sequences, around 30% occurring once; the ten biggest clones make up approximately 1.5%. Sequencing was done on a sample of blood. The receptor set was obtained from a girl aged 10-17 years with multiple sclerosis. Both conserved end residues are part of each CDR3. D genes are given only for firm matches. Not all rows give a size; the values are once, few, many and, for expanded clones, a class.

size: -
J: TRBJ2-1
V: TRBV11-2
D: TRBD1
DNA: TGTGCCAGCAGCCCGGGACAGGGTTCCCATGAGCAGTTCTTC
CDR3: CASSPGQGSHEQFF

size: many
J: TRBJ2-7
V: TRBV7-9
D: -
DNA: TGTGCCAGCAGCCCGCCGGCCTCCCCTGGGGAGCAGTACTTC
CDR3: CASSPPASPGEQYF

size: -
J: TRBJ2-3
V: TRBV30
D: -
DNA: TGTGCCAGGAGCCCGATGGATACAGATACGCAGTATTTT
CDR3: CARSPMDTDTQYF

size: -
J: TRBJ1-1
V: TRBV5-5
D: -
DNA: TGTGCCAGCAGCTTCGAAGGGACGAAGAACACTGAAGCTTTCTTT
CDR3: CASSFEGTKNTEAFF

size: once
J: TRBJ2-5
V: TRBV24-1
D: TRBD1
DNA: TGTGCCACCAGTGATTCTGACAGGGGGCTCAAGACCCAGTACTTC
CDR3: CATSDSDRGLKTQYF

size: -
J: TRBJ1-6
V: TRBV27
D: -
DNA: TGTGCCAGCAGATTGACGGGAAATAATTCACCCCTCCACTTT
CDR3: CASRLTGNNSPLHF

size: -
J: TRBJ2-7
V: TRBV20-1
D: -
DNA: TGCAGTGCTAGACCCGGGACCGTCCCTTACGAGCAGTACTTC
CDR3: CSARPGTVPYEQYF

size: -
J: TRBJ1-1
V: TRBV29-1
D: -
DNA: TGCAGCGCAGGACAGATGAACACTGAAGCTTTCTTT
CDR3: CSAGQMNTEAFF

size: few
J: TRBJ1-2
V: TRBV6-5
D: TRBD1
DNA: TGTGCCAGCAGTGCAGGGGGCCCCTATGGCTACACCTTC
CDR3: CASSAGGPYGYTF

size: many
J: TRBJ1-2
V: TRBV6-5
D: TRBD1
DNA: TGTGCCAGTACAGGGGCATTCGGCTACACCTTC
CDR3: CASTGAFGYTF

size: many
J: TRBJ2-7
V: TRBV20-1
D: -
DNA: TGCAGCATCCGGGACGTCACCTACGAGCAGTACTTC
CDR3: CSIRDVTYEQYF

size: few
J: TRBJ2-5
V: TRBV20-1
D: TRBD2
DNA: TGCAGTGCTAGGATAAGGACTAGCGGACAAGTCACCCAGTACTTC
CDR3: CSARIRTSGQVTQYF

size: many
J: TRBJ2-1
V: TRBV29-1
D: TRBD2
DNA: TGCAGCGTACTGACTAGCGGGGGCCACAATGAGCAGTTCTTC
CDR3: CSVLTSGGHNEQFF

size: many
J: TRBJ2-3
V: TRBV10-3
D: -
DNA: TGTGCCATCAGTGAGTCGACGGGGACAGATACGCAGTATTTT
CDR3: CAISESTGTDTQYF

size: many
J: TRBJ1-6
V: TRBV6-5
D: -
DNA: TGTGCCAGCAGTCCACTACAGGGTTCGCCCCTCCACTTT
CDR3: CASSPLQGSPLHF

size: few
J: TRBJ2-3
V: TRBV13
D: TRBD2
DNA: TGTGCCAGCAGCTTACGTCTAGCGGGAGGCTCCAGCACAGATACGCAGTATTTT
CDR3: CASSLRLAGGSSTDTQYF

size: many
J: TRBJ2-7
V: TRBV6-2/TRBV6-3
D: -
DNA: TGTGCCAGCACCCCGAGCTCCTACGAGCAGTACTTC
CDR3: CASTPSSYEQYF